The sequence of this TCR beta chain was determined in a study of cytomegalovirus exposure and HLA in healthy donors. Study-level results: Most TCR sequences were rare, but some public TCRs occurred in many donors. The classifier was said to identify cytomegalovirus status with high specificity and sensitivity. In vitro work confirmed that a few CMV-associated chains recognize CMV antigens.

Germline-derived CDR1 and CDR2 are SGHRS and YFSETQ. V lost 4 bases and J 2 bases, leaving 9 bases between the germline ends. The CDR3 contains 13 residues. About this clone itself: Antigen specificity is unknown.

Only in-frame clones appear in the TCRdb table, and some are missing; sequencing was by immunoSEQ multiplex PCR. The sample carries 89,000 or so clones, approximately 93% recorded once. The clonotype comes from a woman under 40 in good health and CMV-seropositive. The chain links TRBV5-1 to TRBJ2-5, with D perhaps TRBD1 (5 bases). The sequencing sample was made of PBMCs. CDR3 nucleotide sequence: TGCGCCAGCAGCCAGGGAATACAAGAGACCCAGTACTTC. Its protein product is CASSQGIQETQYF.